What follows is one T cell receptor (beta chain) and its context. Source study methods: Reference gene primers were amplified, and this amplification served to estimate nucleated cell counts. Profiled with immunoSEQ multiplex PCR; TCRdb holds only in-frame clones, not every one. Clonal size and the V and J genes are those of that table, whereas D and trimming came from the DNA. The sample consists of approximately 300,000 clones, roughly nine tenths of them appearing once. This specimen belongs to a study of blood T cell repertoires in COVID-19. Across the study: Specimens from acute and convalescent COVID-19 originated in the United States, Italy and Spain.

The V gene lost 5 bases and the J gene lost 8 bases, with 16 bases spanning the gap. The germline V gene encodes CDR1 MNHEY and CDR2 SVGAGI. CDR3 length equals 14 residues. The sequencing sample was made of PBMCs or T cells enriched from blood (not recorded which). This rearrangement joins TRBV6-5 to TRBJ2-1, with D perhaps matching TRBD1 (6 bases). This receptor was obtained from a man aged 60 to 75 who had recovered from COVID-19. The CDR3 loop reads CASSPRAPGDEQFF. The DNA of the CDR3 is TGTGCCAGCAGTCCACGGGCCCCAGGGGATGAGCAGTTCTTC.